The 23 T cell receptor beta chains listed next were all sequenced from one sample in a study of technical replicates of blood from four donors. Measured with immunoSEQ multiplex PCR; TCRdb has only the in-frame clones, and not every one. Of about 88,000 clones in the sample, roughly 90% were seen once. The sample taken for sequencing was T cells isolated from PBMCs. Source of these receptors: a human donor in good health.

V usage is TRBV7-3 and J usage is TRBJ2-1, with D possibly TRBD2 on 5 matching bases. The CDR3 runs 15 residues. V was pared by 4 bases and J by 0 bases, with 10 bases between. Germline V gives CDR1 SGHTA, CDR2 FQGTGA. The CDR3 bases are TGTGCCAGCAGCTCCCTAGGGAGCTCCTACAATGAGCAGTTCTTC. As protein: CASSSLGSSYNEQFF.

The gene calls are TRBV13 and TRBJ1-2; TRBD1 matches at 7 bases. The CDR3 loop spans 15 amino acids. CDR1 and CDR2 (germline): PRHDT, FYEKMQ (reference sequence). With V trimmed by 3 bases and J by 6 bases, 10 bases remained unmatched. CDR3 in DNA: TGTGCCAGCAGCTTTAGGAACAGGGGAAGGGATGGCTACACCTTC. Amino acids: CASSFRNRGRDGYTF. Based on the CDR3 plus reference TRBV13 and TRBJ1-2, the full variable domain is AAGVIQSPRHLIKEKRETATLKCYPIPRHDTVYWYQQGPGQDPQFLISFYEKMQSDKGSIPDRFSAQQFSDYHSELNMSSLELGDSALYFCASSFRNRGRDGYTFGSGTRLTVV.

This clone appeared once. This chain links TRBV10-1 with TRBJ2-7; 13 bases align to TRBD2. Germline CDR1 reads WNHNN; CDR2 reads SYGVQD (reference sequence). V trimming: 4 bases; J trimming: 1 base; junction bases outside the gene matches: 13. CDR3 length: 19 amino acids. CDR3 region: CASSGTGLAGASNSYEQYF. The DNA for the CDR3 is TGCGCCAGCAGTGGAACAGGACTAGCGGGAGCGTCCAATTCCTACGAGCAGTACTTC.

The chain carries TRBV7-9 and TRBJ1-5; 7 nucleotides align to TRBD1. CDR3 length equals 15 residues. Trimming took 4 bases from V and 0 from J; bases not matched to a gene: 3. CDR1 is SEHNR and CDR2 is FQNEAQ in the germline V gene (reference sequence). The CDR3 bases are TGTGCCAGCAGCTCGGGACAGTATAGCAATCAGCCCCAGCATTTT. Translating gives CASSSGQYSNQPQHF.

This chain joins TRBV28 and TRBJ1-2, with 10 bases matching TRBD1. Germline-derived CDR1 and CDR2 are MDHEN and SYDVKM. Trimming cost V 5 bases and J 7 bases; bases outside gene matches: 16. The CDR3 spans 17 residues. The CDR3 nucleotides are TGTGCCAGCAGTGCGTCCGGGACAGGGGTGGATTTCTTTGGCTACACCTTC. Translated: CASSASGTGVDFFGYTF.

J is TRBJ2-1 and V is TRBV11-2; 15 bases map to TRBD2. The CDR3 contains 16 residues. Looked up from germline, CDR1 is SGHAT and CDR2 is FQNNGV. The J segment lost 9 bases and the V segment lost 3 bases, leaving 6 bases of the junction unmatched. CDR3 bases: TGTGCCAGCAGCTTCGGACTAGCGGGAGGGCATACTGAGCAGTTCTTC. Protein: CASSFGLAGGHTEQFF.

The J gene is TRBJ2-1, the V gene TRBV27, with 9 positions matching TRBD2. The CDR3 extends over 14 amino acids. Trimming at V came to 7 bases and at J to 2 bases, leaving 3 bases not matched to a gene. Looked up from germline, CDR1 is MNHEY and CDR2 is SMNVEV (reference sequence). The DNA of the CDR3 is TGTGCCAGCACACTAGCGGGCCCCTACAATGAGCAGTTCTTC. This sequence encodes CASTLAGPYNEQFF.

This clone was detected only a few times. The chain has TRBV5-1 and TRBJ1-1, with D uncertain. The V end lost 0 bases, the J end lost 0 bases, and 6 bases lay between the germline ends. Germline V gives CDR1 SGHRS, CDR2 YFSETQ. The CDR3 loop spans 14 amino acids. The CDR3 spells CASSLATVNTEAFF. DNA of the CDR3: TGCGCCAGCAGCTTGGCCACGGTGAACACTGAAGCTTTCTTT.

J is TRBJ1-2 and V is TRBV6-1, with no clear D. Germline lookup yields CDR1 MNHNS and CDR2 SASEGT. The CDR3 length is 12 residues. With 6 bases removed from V and 4 bases from J, the gap between germline ends came to 9 bases. The CDR3 DNA is TGTGCCAGCAGGAGGTTGGCCTATGGCTACACCTTC. Its translation is CASRRLAYGYTF.

In this sample, this clone turned up once. The chain joins TRBV7-6 to TRBJ2-7; D may be TRBD2 (6 bases). The germline CDR1 and CDR2 sequences are SGHVS and FNYEAQ. V was cut by 1 base and J by 4 bases, with 11 bases left in between. This CDR3 is built from 14 residues. The CDR3 region is CASSLEVAGYEQYF. In DNA form, the CDR3 reads TGTGCCAGCAGCTTAGAAGTGGCGGGGTACGAGCAGTACTTC.

There are a few counts of this clone. The chain links TRBV9 to TRBJ1-2; 7 bases are a match to TRBD1. Trimming cost V 0 bases and J 7 bases; bases outside gene matches: 9. The germline CDR1 and CDR2 sequences are SGDLS and YYNGEE. This CDR3 region has 15 residues. Written as DNA, the CDR3 is TGTGCCAGCAGCGTAGCTGACAGGGCCGGTAGTGGCTACACCTTC. Protein product: CASSVADRAGSGYTF.

This chain joins TRBV6-1 and TRBJ2-7, with 11 bases matching TRBD1. This CDR3 spans 15 amino acids. V trimming: 5 bases; J trimming: 4 bases; junction bases outside the gene matches: 7. Germline V gene lookup returns CDR1 MNHNS and CDR2 SASEGT. This CDR3 reads CASSPSGQGAYEQYF. DNA of the CDR3: TGTGCCAGCAGTCCCTCCGGACAGGGGGCTTACGAGCAGTACTTC.

The genes are TRBV7-9 and TRBJ2-3; 11 nucleotides align to TRBD1. Germline CDR1 and CDR2: SEHNR and FQNEAQ (reference sequence). Trimming removed 2 bases from V and 3 bases from J; junction bases left unmatched: 4. This CDR3 has 16 amino acids. CDR3 sequence: CASSLLGTGGTDTQYF. CDR3 coding DNA: TGTGCCAGCAGCTTACTAGGGACAGGGGGAACAGATACGCAGTATTTT.

This clone has just one count. The gene calls are TRBV4-2 and TRBJ2-7; 12 nucleotides align to TRBD2. Germline V gene lookup returns CDR1 LGHNA and CDR2 YNFKEQ. V was clipped by 3 bases and J by 2 bases; unmatched bases: 5. The CDR3 spans 16 residues. CDR3 DNA: TGTGCCAGCAGCCAGGCTAGCGGGAGGGAGACCTACGAGCAGTACTTC. Protein: CASSQASGRETYEQYF.

This rearrangement joins TRBV28 to TRBJ2-7; tentative D call: TRBD1 (6 bases). The CDR3 contains 14 residues. Trimming left V 5 bases short and J 1 base short, with 12 bases between. Looked up from germline, CDR1 is MDHEN and CDR2 is SYDVKM. The CDR3 DNA is TGTGCCAGCAGTGTAGGCAGGGGATCCTACGAGCAGTACTTC. Protein sequence: CASSVGRGSYEQYF.

The chain is built from TRBV18 and TRBJ2-5, with 10 bases identical to TRBD1. Germline CDR1 is KGHSH and CDR2 is LQKENI. The CDR3 is made up of 14 amino acids. Germline trimming cut 3 bases from V and 6 bases from J; bases unmatched to any gene: 4. In DNA form, the CDR3 reads TGTGCCAGCTCACCCGGGACAGGGGAGCAGACCCAGTACTTC. Translation gives CASSPGTGEQTQYF.

The chain joins TRBV15 to TRBJ1-5; the match to TRBD1 covers 8 bases. Trimming removed 5 bases from V and 2 bases from J; junction bases left unmatched: 5. CDR3 length: 15 amino acids. Germline assignment: CDR1 LNHNV and CDR2 YYDKDF (reference sequence). For the CDR3, the DNA is TGTGCCACCAGCCCTACAGGGGGTGGCAATCAGCCCCAGCATTTT. Its protein product is CATSPTGGGNQPQHF.

This chain connects TRBV5-1 to TRBJ2-2, with D perhaps TRBD1 (6 bases). Deletions cut 1 base from V and 2 bases from J, with 12 bases between. The germline CDR1 and CDR2 sequences are SGHRS and YFSETQ. The CDR3 covers 16 residues. The CDR3 loop reads CASSLYGTQNTGELFF. The CDR3 region has the DNA TGCGCCAGCAGCTTGTATGGGACACAAAACACCGGGGAGCTGTTTTTT. Looking up the rest from reference TRBV5-1 and TRBJ2-2 gives the full variable domain: KAGVTQTPRYLIKTRGQQVTLSCSPISGHRSVSWYQQTPGQGLQFLFEYFSETQRNKGNFPGRFSGRQFSNSRSEMNVSTLELGDSALYLCASSLYGTQNTGELFFGEGSRLTVL.

This chain connects TRBV2 to TRBJ2-1; 9 bases line up with TRBD2. The junction had 8 bases not matched to a gene; V was cut back by 6 bases and J by 2 bases. The germline CDR1 and CDR2 sequences are SNHLY and FYNNEI. The CDR3 runs to 16 residues. The CDR3: CASRDTLAGPYNEQFF. In DNA form, the CDR3 reads TGTGCCAGCAGGGACACTCTAGCGGGGCCCTACAATGAGCAGTTCTTC.

This chain uses TRBV5-1 with TRBJ2-7, with 7 bases lining up with TRBD2. Germline CDR1 is SGHRS and CDR2 is YFSETQ. V lost 0 bases and J lost 4; bases outside the gene matches: 7. CDR3 length: 15 residues. The CDR3 sequence is CASSLEASGGYEQYF. The CDR3 nucleotides are TGCGCCAGCAGCTTGGAAGCTAGCGGTGGATACGAGCAGTACTTC.

The chain has TRBV7-9 and TRBJ2-1, with 10 bases matching TRBD2. Looked up from germline, CDR1 is SEHNR and CDR2 is FQNEAQ (reference sequence). The CDR3 contains 17 residues. J lost 7 bases, V lost 4 bases, and 13 bases had no gene match. CDR3 protein: CASSSNYHSGRLNEQFF. The DNA for the CDR3 is TGTGCCAGCAGCTCGAATTATCATAGCGGGAGGTTAAATGAGCAGTTCTTC.

The chain joins TRBV6-5 to TRBJ2-5; D might be TRBD1 (7 bases). Trimming cost V 8 bases and J 4 bases, with 14 bases left between them. Looked up from germline, CDR1 is MNHEY and CDR2 is SVGAGI. The CDR3 is 13 residues long. CDR3 sequence reads: CASAGQSLETQYF. CDR3 in DNA: TGTGCCAGCGCGGGACAGTCACTAGAGACCCAGTACTTC.

The chain recombines TRBV5-1 with TRBJ2-3; D is unclear. Trimming pared 1 base from V and 2 bases from J, leaving 5 bases between. Germline CDR1 reads SGHRS; CDR2 reads YFSETQ. CDR3 length: 13 residues. The DNA of the CDR3 is TGCGCCAGCAGCTTGCTACCCACAGATACGCAGTATTTT. Translating gives CASSLLPTDTQYF.